This T cell receptor (beta chain) was recorded in a study of tumor-infiltrating lymphocytes in oesophageal squamous cell carcinoma. The CDR3 is made up of 14 amino acids. CDR1 and CDR2 from the germline V gene are GTSNPN and SVGIG (reference sequence). TCRdb reprocessed the PCR reads via MiXCR and lists one record per CDR3 protein. The sample holds more than 9,500 distinct CDR3 sequences, about 52% seen once. This sequence originates from a female donor with esophageal squamous cell carcinoma. The chain couples TRBV30 to TRBJ2-1, with 8 positions matching TRBD2. The closer fit of TRBJ2-7 to the DNA end suggests the J call may be wrong. The specimen sequenced was esophageal tumor tissue. The CDR3 nucleotides are TGTGCCTGGAGTGTAATGCGGGAGGCCTACGAGCAGTACTTC. It translates to CAWSVMREAYEQYF.